This T cell receptor beta chain is from a study of shared clonotypes between healthy human individuals. Methods used by the authors: Junction-only immunoSEQ data arrived without quality scores, meaning filtering differed. TCRdb's table, derived via immunoSEQ multiplex PCR, lists solely in-frame clones and lacks some. The V and J calls and the clone size are those of that table, but D and trimming were determined from the DNA. The sample has hundreds of thousands of clones; 75% to 80% are singletons. CDR1 SQVTM and CDR2 ANQGSEA come from the germline V gene. The CDR3 totals 15 residues. The V gene end was trimmed by 5 bases and the J gene end by 10 bases; junction bases not matched to a gene: 10.

This sequence was found in a woman aged 40 to 50 in good health. Some clones in this sample may be carry-over from other donors' samples. The chain couples TRBV29-1 to TRBJ2-1, with 14 bases fitting TRBD2. Input material: PBMCs. The CDR3 coding sequence is TGCAGCGTTTTAGGTTTGGGACTAGCGGGGGAAGAGCAGTTCTTC. Its protein is CSVLGLGLAGEEQFF.